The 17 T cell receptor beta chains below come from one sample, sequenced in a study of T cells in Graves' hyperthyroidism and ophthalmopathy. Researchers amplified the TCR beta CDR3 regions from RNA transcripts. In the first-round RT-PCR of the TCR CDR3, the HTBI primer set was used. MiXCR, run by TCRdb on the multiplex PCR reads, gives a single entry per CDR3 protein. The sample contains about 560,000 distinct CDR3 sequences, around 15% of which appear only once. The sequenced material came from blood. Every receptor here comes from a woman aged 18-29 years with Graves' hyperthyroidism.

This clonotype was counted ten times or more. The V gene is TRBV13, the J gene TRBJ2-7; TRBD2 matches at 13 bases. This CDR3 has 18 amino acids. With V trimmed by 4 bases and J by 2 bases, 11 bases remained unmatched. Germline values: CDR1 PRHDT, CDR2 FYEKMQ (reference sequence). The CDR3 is CASSSWVRTSGSTYEQYF. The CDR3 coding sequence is TGTGCCAGCAGCTCGTGGGTCCGGACTAGCGGGAGTACCTACGAGCAGTACTTC.

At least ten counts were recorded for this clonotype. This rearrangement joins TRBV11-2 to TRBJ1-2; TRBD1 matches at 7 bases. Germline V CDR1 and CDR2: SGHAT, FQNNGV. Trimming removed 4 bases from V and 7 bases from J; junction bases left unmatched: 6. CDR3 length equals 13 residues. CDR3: CASSSLQGSGYTF. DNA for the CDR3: TGTGCCAGCAGCTCACTACAGGGGTCTGGCTACACCTTC.

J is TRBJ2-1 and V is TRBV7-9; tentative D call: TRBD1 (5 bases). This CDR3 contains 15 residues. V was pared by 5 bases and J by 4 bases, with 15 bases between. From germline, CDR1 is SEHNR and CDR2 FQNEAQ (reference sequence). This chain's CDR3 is CASSPQGAFYNEQFF. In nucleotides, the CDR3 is TGTGCCAGCAGCCCGCAGGGCGCCTTTTACAATGAGCAGTTCTTC. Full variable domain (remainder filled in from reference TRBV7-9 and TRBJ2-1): DTGVSQNPRHKITKRGQNVTFRCDPISEHNRLYWYRQTLGQGPEFLTYFQNEAQLEKSRLLSDRFSAERPKGSFSTLEIQRTEQGDSAMYLCASSPQGAFYNEQFFGPGTRLTVL.

This CDR3 is CSAPRSGWSGYTF. The CDR3 DNA reads as TGCAGTGCTCCCCGTTCGGGGTGGAGTGGCTACACCTTC. The chain combines TRBV20-1 with TRBJ1-2, with D unresolved. The CDR3 extends over 13 amino acids. Trimming took off 5 bases at V and 7 bases at J, with 17 bases between the two ends. CDR1 is DFQATT, CDR2 SNEGSKA, per germline (reference sequence).

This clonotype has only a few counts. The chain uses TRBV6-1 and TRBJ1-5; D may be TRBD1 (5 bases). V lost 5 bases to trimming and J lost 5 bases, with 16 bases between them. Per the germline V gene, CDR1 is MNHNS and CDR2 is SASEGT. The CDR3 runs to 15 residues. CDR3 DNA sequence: TGTGCCAGCAGTAAATACCGGGACGGCTATCAGCCCCAGCATTTT. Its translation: CASSKYRDGYQPQHF.

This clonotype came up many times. The CDR3 loop reads CASSWTGNEQFF. The CDR3 DNA is TGTGCCAGCAGTTGGACAGGGAATGAGCAGTTCTTC. The V and J genes are TRBV12-3 or TRBV12-4 and TRBJ2-1; 8 nucleotides line up with TRBD1. The CDR3 extends over 12 amino acids. The V and J ends lost 4 bases and 7 bases, in that order; junction bases with no gene match: 0.

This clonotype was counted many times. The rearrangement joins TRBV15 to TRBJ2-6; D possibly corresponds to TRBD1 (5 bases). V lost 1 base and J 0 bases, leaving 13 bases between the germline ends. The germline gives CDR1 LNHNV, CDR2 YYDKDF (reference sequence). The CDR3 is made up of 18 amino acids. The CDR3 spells CATSRGRTRYSGANVLTF. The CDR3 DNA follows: TGTGCCACCAGCAGAGGCCGGACAAGATACTCTGGGGCCAACGTCCTGACTTTC.

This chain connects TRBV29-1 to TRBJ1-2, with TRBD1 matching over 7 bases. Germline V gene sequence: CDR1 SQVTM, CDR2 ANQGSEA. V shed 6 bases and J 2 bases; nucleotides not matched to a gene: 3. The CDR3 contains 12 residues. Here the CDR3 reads CSVRDRNYGYTF. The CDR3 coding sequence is TGCAGCGTCAGGGACAGAAACTATGGCTACACCTTC.

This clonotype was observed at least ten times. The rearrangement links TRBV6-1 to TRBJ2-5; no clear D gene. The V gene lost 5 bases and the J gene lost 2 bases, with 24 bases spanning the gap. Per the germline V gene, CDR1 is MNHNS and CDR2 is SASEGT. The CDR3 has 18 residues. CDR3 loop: CASSYLRLGTASQETQYF. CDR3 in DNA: TGTGCCAGCAGTTACCTCCGACTGGGAACGGCTTCGCAAGAGACCCAGTACTTC.

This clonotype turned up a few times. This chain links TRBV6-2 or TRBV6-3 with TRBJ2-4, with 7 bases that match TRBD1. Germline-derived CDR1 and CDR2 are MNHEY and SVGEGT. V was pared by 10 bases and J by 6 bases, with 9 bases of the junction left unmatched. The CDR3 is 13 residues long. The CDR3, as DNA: TGTGCCACCACCACCGGGACAGTAAACATTCAGTACTTC. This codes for CATTTGTVNIQYF.

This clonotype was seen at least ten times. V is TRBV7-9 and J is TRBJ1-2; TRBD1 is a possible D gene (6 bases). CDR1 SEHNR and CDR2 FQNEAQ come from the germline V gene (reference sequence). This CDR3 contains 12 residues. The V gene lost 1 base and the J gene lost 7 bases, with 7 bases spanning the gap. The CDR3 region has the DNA TGTGCCAGCAGCTTAGAGGGGGGTGGCTACACCTTC. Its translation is CASSLEGGGYTF.

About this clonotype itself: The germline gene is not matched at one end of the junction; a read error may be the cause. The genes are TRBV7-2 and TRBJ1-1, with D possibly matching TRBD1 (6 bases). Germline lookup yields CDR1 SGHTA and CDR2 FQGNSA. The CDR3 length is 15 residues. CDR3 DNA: TGTGCCAGCAGCTTAGGAGGGGGGACGAACACTGAAGCTTCCTTT. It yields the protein CASSLGGGTNTEASF.

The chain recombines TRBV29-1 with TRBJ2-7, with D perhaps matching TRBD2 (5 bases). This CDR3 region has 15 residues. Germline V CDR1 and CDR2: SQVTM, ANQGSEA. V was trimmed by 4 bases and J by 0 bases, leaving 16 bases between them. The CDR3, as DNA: TGCAGCGTTGGCTCCGGGGAACAGAACTCCTACGAGCAGTACTTC. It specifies CSVGSGEQNSYEQYF.

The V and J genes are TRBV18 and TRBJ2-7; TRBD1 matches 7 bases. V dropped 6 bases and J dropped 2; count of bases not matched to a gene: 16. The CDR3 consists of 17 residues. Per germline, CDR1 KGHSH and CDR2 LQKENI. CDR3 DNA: TGTGCCAGCTCCCTAAAAGGCCCAGGGGGAAAAACCTACGAGCAGTACTTC. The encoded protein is CASSLKGPGGKTYEQYF.

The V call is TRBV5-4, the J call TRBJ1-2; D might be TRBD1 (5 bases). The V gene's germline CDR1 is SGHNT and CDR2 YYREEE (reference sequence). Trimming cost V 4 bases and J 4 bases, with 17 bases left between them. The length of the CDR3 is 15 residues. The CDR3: CASSAILGQGYGYTF. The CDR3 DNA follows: TGTGCCAGCAGCGCTATCTTGGGGCAGGGCTATGGCTACACCTTC.

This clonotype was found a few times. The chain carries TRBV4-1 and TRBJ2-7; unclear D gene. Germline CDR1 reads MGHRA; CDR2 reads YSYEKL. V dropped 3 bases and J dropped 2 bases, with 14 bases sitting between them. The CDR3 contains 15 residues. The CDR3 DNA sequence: TGCGCCAGCAGCCAGGCCTGGACGGATGCCTACGAGCAGTACTTC. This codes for CASSQAWTDAYEQYF.

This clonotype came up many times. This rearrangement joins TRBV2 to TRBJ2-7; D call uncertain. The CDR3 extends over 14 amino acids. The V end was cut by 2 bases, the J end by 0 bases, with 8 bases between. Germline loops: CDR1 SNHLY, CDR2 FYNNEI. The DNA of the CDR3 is TGTGCCAGCAGTGAACCCCCGAACTCCTACGAGCAGTACTTC. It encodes CASSEPPNSYEQYF.